Listed below are T cell receptor beta chains from one sample, sequenced in a study of a mutant IDH1 vaccine in newly diagnosed glioma. For these TCRs, the target antigens are not known. Sequenced by immunoSEQ multiplex PCR; TCRdb stores in-frame clones only, minus some. Of around 70,000 clones listed, 85% to 90% are singletons. This material consisted of PBMCs, taken from a glioma patient whose treatment included an IDH1 peptide vaccine. Receptors originate from a man aged 25 to 40 with glioma. Each CDR3 is given with its conserved first and last residue. D genes are given only for firm matches. Clone size is shown for a subset of rows, as once, few, many or a class of expanded clone.

CDR3 DNA,CDR3 protein,D gene,J gene,V gene,clone size
TGTGCCAGCAGGCAGAATCAGCCCCAGCATTTT,CASRQNQPQHF,-,TRBJ1-5,TRBV28,-
TGTGCCAGCAGCCAAGATATTGGCTATGGCTACACCTTC,CASSQDIGYGYTF,-,TRBJ1-2,TRBV14,-
TGTGCCAGTACGCAGAGGTATGGCTACACCTTC,CASTQRYGYTF,-,TRBJ1-2,TRBV2,-
TGTGCCAGCAGTGGAGGGCTCGGCATGAACACTGAAGCTTTCTTT,CASSGGLGMNTEAFF,-,TRBJ1-1,TRBV2,few
TGTGCCAGCAGCCAAGATTGGGCCTACAATGAGCAGTTCTTC,CASSQDWAYNEQFF,-,TRBJ2-1,TRBV14,-
TGCGCCAGCAGCTTGGGGGAGGGATCCGTAGATACGCAGTATTTT,CASSLGEGSVDTQYF,TRBD2,TRBJ2-3,TRBV5-1,-
TGCGCCAGCAGCTGGGGACAGGGGGCCGGGGAGCTGTTTTTT,CASSWGQGAGELFF,TRBD1,TRBJ2-2,TRBV5-1,-
TGTGCCAGCAGTCGCACGTCAGAGGGCACAGATACGCAGTATTTT,CASSRTSEGTDTQYF,-,TRBJ2-3,TRBV27,-
TGTGCCAGCAGCTTTTCAAGGACCACAGATACGCAGTATTTT,CASSFSRTTDTQYF,-,TRBJ2-3,TRBV7-2,once
TGCGCCCTACGAACAGGGGTTTCTCAAGAGACCCAGTACTTC,CALRTGVSQETQYF,TRBD1,TRBJ2-5,TRBV10-1,-
TGTGCCATCAGGATCAGCGGACAGAACTACAATGAGCAGTTCTTC,CAIRISGQNYNEQFF,-,TRBJ2-1,TRBV10-3,-
TGTGCCAGCAGCGTAGAAGGGGCCTCAATGGGCGAGCAGTACTTC,CASSVEGASMGEQYF,-,TRBJ2-7,TRBV9,-
TGTGCCAGCAGCGTAGGCTCAGGGCGAGAGACCCAGTACTTC,CASSVGSGRETQYF,-,TRBJ2-5,TRBV9,-
TGTGCCAGCAGTTACTCGGGGACAGGTGGTTCACCCCCCCACTTT,CASSYSGTGGSPPHF,TRBD1,TRBJ1-6,TRBV6-5,-
TGTGCCAGCAGTCACCGGGCGAACACTGAAGCTTTCTTT,CASSHRANTEAFF,-,TRBJ1-1,TRBV28,few
TGTGCCAGCAGCGCCAAGGCGTGGGGGGCAAACACTGAAGCTTTCTTT,CASSAKAWGANTEAFF,-,TRBJ1-1,TRBV7-2,-
TGTGCCAGCAGTGACACGGGGGATGAGCAGTTCTTC,CASSDTGDEQFF,-,TRBJ2-1,TRBV2,-
TGTGCCAGCAGCCCCAGACAGGGGATGAACACTGAAGCTTTCTTT,CASSPRQGMNTEAFF,TRBD1,TRBJ1-1,TRBV11-2,-
TGTGCCAGCAGTCTGGACAGGGGAAAGAGTCAGCCCCAGCATTTT,CASSLDRGKSQPQHF,TRBD1,TRBJ1-5,TRBV2,-
TGTGCCAGCAGACAATCCCTATACAATGAGCAGTTCTTC,CASRQSLYNEQFF,-,TRBJ2-1,TRBV28,-
TGCGCCAGCAGCTCCCGGACTAGCGGGGGGTCGAACACCGGGGAGCTGTTTTTT,CASSSRTSGGSNTGELFF,TRBD2,TRBJ2-2,TRBV5-1,once
TGTGCCAGCAGTGAGGGGGCAGGGCCGACCGGGGAGCTGTTTTTT,CASSEGAGPTGELFF,-,TRBJ2-2,TRBV6-1,-
TGTGCCAGCAGTTACCTGGACACCACTGAAGCTTTCTTT,CASSYLDTTEAFF,-,TRBJ1-1,TRBV6-5,-
TGTGCCAGCAACGACTACTACGAGCAGTACTTC,CASNDYYEQYF,-,TRBJ2-7,TRBV6-5,-
TGTGCCAGCAGTAGCAACGGGAGGTGGGACTATGGCTACACCTTC,CASSSNGRWDYGYTF,-,TRBJ1-2,TRBV28,-
TGTGCCAGCAGTGATCGGGAAGGCACTGAAGCTTTCTTT,CASSDREGTEAFF,-,TRBJ1-1,TRBV2,-